Each of the 18 T cell receptor beta chains below was sequenced from the same sample in a study of identical twins (dated by TCRdb to the mid-2010s). The library was generated by 5' RACE. The sequencing machine was an Illumina HiSeq 2000. TCRdb's own reprocessing of the public reads used fastp at Q25 and MiXCR and kept productive beta chains. Duplicate CDR3 protein sequences are folded into a single record with the most common DNA and genes. Present in this sample are hundreds of thousands of distinct CDR3 sequences, 8.5% to 9.5% of which were seen just once. The ten largest clones capture around 0.98% of the sample. Another study also made use of these data, one on yellow fever vaccine responses in identical twins.

Sequencing used PBMCs. These receptors were obtained from a woman aged 18-35 years in good health.

This clonotype was found a few times. The chain uses TRBV7-9 and TRBJ1-3, with D maybe TRBD1 (6 bases). Trimming took 7 bases from V and 0 from J, leaving 13 bases between them. CDR3 length: 15 amino acids. The germline gives CDR1 SEHNR, CDR2 FQNEAQ (reference sequence). The CDR3 coding sequence is TGTGCCAGCACCGGACAGAAAACCTCTGGAAACACCATATATTTT. It is translated as CASTGQKTSGNTIYF. The variable domain in full, with the rest retrieved from reference TRBV7-9 and TRBJ1-3, is DTGVSQNPRHKITKRGQNVTFRCDPISEHNRLYWYRQTLGQGPEFLTYFQNEAQLEKSRLLSDRFSAERPKGSFSTLEIQRTEQGDSAMYLCASTGQKTSGNTIYFGEGSWLTVV.

This clonotype has only a few counts. This rearrangement joins TRBV6-2 or TRBV6-3 to TRBJ2-7; D tentatively reads TRBD1 or TRBD2 (5 bases each). This CDR3 contains 13 residues. Trimming took 8 bases from V and 6 from J, leaving 17 bases between them. The germline gives CDR1 MNHEY, CDR2 SVGEGT. CDR3 nucleotide sequence: TGTGCCAGCTGGCGAGGGGCGCCATCCGAGCAGTACTTC. It codes for CASWRGAPSEQYF.

The V and J genes are TRBV5-1 and TRBJ2-3; D gene uncertain. The CDR3 spans 13 residues. Germline CDR1 reads SGHRS; CDR2 reads YFSETQ. Trimming removed 4 bases at V and 4 bases at J, with 10 bases between. As DNA, the CDR3 is TGCGCCAGCAGCCCGTGGGTCGCAGATACGCAGTATTTT. Protein product: CASSPWVADTQYF.

The table lists this clonotype with a few counts. The chain uses TRBV27 and TRBJ2-7; 9 nucleotides line up with TRBD1. Germline CDR1 and CDR2: MNHEY and SMNVEV (reference sequence). V trimming: 6 bases; J trimming: 7 bases; junction bases outside the gene matches: 10. The CDR3 is made up of 14 amino acids. The chain's CDR3 is CASRPTGGQKEQYF. CDR3 sequence (DNA): TGTGCCAGCAGACCCACAGGGGGCCAGAAGGAGCAGTACTTC.

This chain uses TRBV19 with TRBJ2-7; 12 bases agree with TRBD1. Germline CDR1 reads LNHDA; CDR2 reads SQIVND (reference sequence). The length of the CDR3 is 15 residues. J lost 4 bases, V lost 4 bases, and 5 bases had no gene match. This CDR3 is CASSTPGQGAYEQYF. CDR3 nucleotides: TGTGCCAGTAGTACACCGGGACAGGGGGCTTACGAGCAGTACTTC.

This clonotype was seen repeatedly, ten times or more. The rearrangement links TRBV12-3 or TRBV12-4 to TRBJ2-7, with D maybe TRBD1 (6 bases). Deletions cut 6 bases from V and 4 bases from J, with 10 bases between. The CDR3 contains 12 residues. The chain's CDR3 is CASSIGTYEQYF. CDR3 nucleotides: TGTGCCAGCAGCATCGGGACATACGAGCAGTACTTC.

V is TRBV6-1 and J is TRBJ2-2; perhaps TRBD1 as D (6 bases). The CDR3 is 16 amino acids. CDR1 MNHNS and CDR2 SASEGT come from the germline V gene. Trimming removed 6 bases at V and 0 bases at J, with 14 bases between. The CDR3 here is CASRDDRTANTGELFF. CDR3 nucleotide sequence: TGTGCCAGCAGGGACGATCGGACAGCGAACACCGGGGAGCTGTTTTTT.

This clonotype was counted ten times or more. The chain carries TRBV7-2 and TRBJ2-1; D remains unclear. Germline CDR1 SGHTA, CDR2 FQGNSA. The CDR3 totals 13 residues. V was cut by 8 bases and J by 3 bases, with 11 bases left in between. The CDR3 loop reads CASVFEDYNEQFF. DNA of the CDR3: TGTGCCAGCGTATTTGAGGACTACAATGAGCAGTTCTTC.

This clonotype was counted between two and nine times. The CDR3 DNA reads as TGCAGCGTTGGAGTAACCAGCTACGAGCAGTACTTC. Its translation: CSVGVTSYEQYF. The gene calls are TRBV29-1 and TRBJ2-7; D not certain. CDR3 size: 12 residues. Trimming removed 4 bases at V and 3 bases at J, with 10 bases between. The germline V gene encodes CDR1 SQVTM and CDR2 ANQGSEA.

This clonotype was picked up a small number of times. The chain's CDR3 is CASARVGGYTF. CDR3 nucleotide sequence: TGTGCCAGCGCCAGGGTGGGCGGCTACACCTTC. V gene TRBV7-9 combines with J gene TRBJ1-2; possible D gene TRBD1, 5 bases. The V and J ends lost 8 bases and 8 bases respectively, with 12 bases between them. This CDR3 region has 11 residues. Germline lookup yields CDR1 SEHNR and CDR2 FQNEAQ (reference sequence).

V usage is TRBV10-3 and J usage is TRBJ2-7; D is unclear. Trimming left V 3 bases short and J 0 bases short, with 9 bases between. The CDR3 spans 14 residues. In germline, CDR1 is ENHRY, CDR2 SYGVKD. The CDR3 DNA reads as TGTGCCATCAGTGAAAGGAAGAGCTCCTACGAGCAGTACTTC. Translated: CAISERKSSYEQYF.

In this sample, this clonotype turned up a few times. The gene calls are TRBV5-1 and TRBJ2-7; D is possibly TRBD1 or TRBD2 (5 bases each). V gave up 4 bases and J gave up 5 bases, with 22 bases separating them. Germline CDR1 SGHRS, CDR2 YFSETQ. The CDR3 is 16 residues long. The CDR3 loop reads CASSGSPGQRRDEQYF. In DNA form, the CDR3 reads TGCGCCAGCAGCGGATCACCGGGGCAGCGCAGAGACGAGCAGTACTTC.

This sequence joins TRBV5-1 and TRBJ2-2; TRBD1 is a possible D gene (6 bases). The CDR3 loop spans 15 amino acids. Trimming took off 3 bases at V and 7 bases at J, with 16 bases between the two ends. The germline CDR1 and CDR2 sequences are SGHRS and YFSETQ. CDR3 residues: CASSSTQGFFGELFF. CDR3 DNA sequence: TGCGCCAGCAGCTCGACTCAGGGGTTTTTCGGGGAGCTGTTTTTT.

This clonotype appeared many times. The chain has TRBV15 and TRBJ2-7, with TRBD1 matching over 7 bases. V shed 3 bases, J shed 3 bases, and the junction held 2 bases outside the gene matches. This CDR3 has 13 amino acids. Germline V gene sequence: CDR1 LNHNV, CDR2 YYDKDF (reference sequence). The CDR3 reads CATSRGQLYEQYF. The CDR3 nucleotides are TGTGCCACCAGCAGGGGACAGCTCTACGAGCAGTACTTC.

The J gene is TRBJ2-5, the V gene TRBV12-5; D is possibly TRBD1 (6 bases). Germline assignment: CDR1 LGHNT and CDR2 FRNRAP. The length of the CDR3 is 15 residues. Between the trimmed V and J ends, which lost 4 bases and 2 bases, there was a span of 14 bases. In DNA form, the CDR3 reads TGTGCTAGTGGTTCAGGGGAGATCATGCAAGAGACCCAGTACTTC. As protein: CASGSGEIMQETQYF.

This clonotype was counted a few times. The junction shows a germline mismatch at one end, possibly a read error. The V gene is TRBV11-2, the J gene TRBJ2-1, with TRBD2 matching 9 bases. The CDR3 covers 18 residues. Germline values: CDR1 SGHAT, CDR2 FQNNGV. The CDR3 sequence is CASSLRATGTSSNNEQFF. The DNA for the CDR3 is TGTGCCAGCAGCTTGAGGGCCACCGGGACTAGCTCCAACAATGAGCAGTTCTTC.

The chain joins TRBV29-1 to TRBJ2-2; 13 bases agree with TRBD2. After removal of 5 bases from V and 6 bases from J, the junction contained 6 bases not matched to a gene. CDR1 is SQVTM, CDR2 ANQGSEA, per germline. CDR3 length equals 15 residues. CDR3 nucleotide sequence: TGCAGCGTTCAGACTAGCGGGAGGATATCCGGGGAGCTGTTTTTT. It specifies CSVQTSGRISGELFF.

The chain recombines TRBV5-1 with TRBJ2-7; 11 bases map to TRBD1. The CDR3 consists of 15 residues. Germline trimming cut 3 bases from V and 2 bases from J; bases unmatched to any gene: 4. Germline CDR1 is SGHRS and CDR2 is YFSETQ. This chain's CDR3 is CASSYGDRGTYEQYF. The DNA of the CDR3 is TGCGCCAGCAGCTACGGGGACAGGGGGACCTACGAGCAGTACTTC.